At least ten counts were recorded for the clone carrying this TCR beta chain. What it binds is not known. The time point here: newly diagnosed GD, antithyroid drugs for less than 3 months. There was RNA extracted from PBMCs, and the TCR library was made from it. The TCR beta library used iRepertoire HTBI primers with Arm-PCR amplification of CDR3. From the multiplex PCR reads, TCRdb called clonotypes with MiXCR, one entry per CDR3 protein. Of about 320,000 distinct CDR3 sequences listed, more than 15% are singletons. This specimen comes from a study of regulatory T cells in long-lasting Graves disease. The germline CDR1 and CDR2 sequences are MDHEN and SYDVKM. CDR3 length: 14 amino acids. Trimming removed 6 bases from V and 4 bases from J, with 13 bases in between. The study's findings and limits: Shared public clonotypes totalled some 2,500 in persistent patients, compared with around 880 in new patients. Newly diagnosed disease favored TRBV20-1 and TRBJ2-1 over persistent disease.

The J gene is TRBJ2-1, the V gene TRBV28; possibly TRBD1 for D (6 bases). The sequences come from peripheral blood mononuclear cells (PBMCs), collected at new diagnosis, from a patient treated with antithyroid drugs. The receptor comes from a female donor with Graves disease. Here the CDR3 reads CASRMTGSYNEQFF. The CDR3 nucleotides read TGTGCCAGCAGGATGACAGGTTCTTACAATGAGCAGTTCTTC.